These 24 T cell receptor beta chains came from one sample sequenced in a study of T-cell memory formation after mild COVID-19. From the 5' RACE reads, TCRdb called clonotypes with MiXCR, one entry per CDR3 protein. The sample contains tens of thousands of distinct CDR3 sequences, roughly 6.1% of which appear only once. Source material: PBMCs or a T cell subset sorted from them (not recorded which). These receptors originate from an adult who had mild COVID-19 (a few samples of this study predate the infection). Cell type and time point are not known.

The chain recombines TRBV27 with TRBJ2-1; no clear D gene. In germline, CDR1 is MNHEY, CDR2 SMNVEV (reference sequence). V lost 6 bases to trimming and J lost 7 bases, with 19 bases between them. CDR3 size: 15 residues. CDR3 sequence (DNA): TGTGCCAGCAGGGATAGGTCAATTCCGGGTAATGAGCAGTTCTTC. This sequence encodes CASRDRSIPGNEQFF.

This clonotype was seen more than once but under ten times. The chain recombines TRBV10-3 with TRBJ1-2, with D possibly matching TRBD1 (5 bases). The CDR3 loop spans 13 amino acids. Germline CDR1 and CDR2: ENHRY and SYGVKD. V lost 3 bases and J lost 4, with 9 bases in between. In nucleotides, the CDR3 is TGTGCCATCAGTGACCCAGGGACCTATGGCTACACCTTC. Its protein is CAISDPGTYGYTF.

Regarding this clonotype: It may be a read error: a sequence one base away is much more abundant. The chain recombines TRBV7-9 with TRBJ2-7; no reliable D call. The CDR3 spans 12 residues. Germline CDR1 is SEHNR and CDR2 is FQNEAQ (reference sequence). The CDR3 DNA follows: TGTGCCAGCAGATTAGTTCAGTGGCCGCAGTACTTC. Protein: CASRLVQWPQYF.

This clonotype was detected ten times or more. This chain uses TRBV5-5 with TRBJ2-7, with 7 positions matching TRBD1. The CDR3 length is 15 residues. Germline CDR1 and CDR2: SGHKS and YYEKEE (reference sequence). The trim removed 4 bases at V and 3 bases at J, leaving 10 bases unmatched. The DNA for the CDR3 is TGTGCCAGCAGCGTAACCCCGGGACAGATCTACGAGCAGTACTTC. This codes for CASSVTPGQIYEQYF. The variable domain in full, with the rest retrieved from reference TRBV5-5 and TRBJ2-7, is DAGVTQSPTHLIKTRGQQVTLRCSPISGHKSVSWYQQVLGQGPQFIFQYYEKEERGRGNFPDRFSARQFPNYSSELNVNALLLGDSALYLCASSVTPGQIYEQYFGPGTRLTVT.

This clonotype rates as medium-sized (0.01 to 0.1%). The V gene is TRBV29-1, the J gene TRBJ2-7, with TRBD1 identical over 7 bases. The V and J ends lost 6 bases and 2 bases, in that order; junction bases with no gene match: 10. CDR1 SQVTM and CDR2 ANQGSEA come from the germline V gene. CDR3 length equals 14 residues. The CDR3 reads CSVKQSGTAYEQYF. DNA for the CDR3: TGCAGCGTCAAACAATCCGGGACAGCCTACGAGCAGTACTTC.

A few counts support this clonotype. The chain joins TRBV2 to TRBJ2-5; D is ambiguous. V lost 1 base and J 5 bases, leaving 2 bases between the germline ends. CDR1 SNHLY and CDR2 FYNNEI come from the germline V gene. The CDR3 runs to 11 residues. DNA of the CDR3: TGTGCCAGCAGTGAAGAGGAGACCCAGTACTTC. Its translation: CASSEEETQYF. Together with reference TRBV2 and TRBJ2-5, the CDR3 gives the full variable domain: EPEVTQTPSHQVTQMGQEVILRCVPISNHLYFYWYRQILGQKVEFLVSFYNNEISEKSEIFDDQFSVERPDGSNFTLKIRSTKLEDSAMYFCASSEEETQYFGPGTRLLVL.

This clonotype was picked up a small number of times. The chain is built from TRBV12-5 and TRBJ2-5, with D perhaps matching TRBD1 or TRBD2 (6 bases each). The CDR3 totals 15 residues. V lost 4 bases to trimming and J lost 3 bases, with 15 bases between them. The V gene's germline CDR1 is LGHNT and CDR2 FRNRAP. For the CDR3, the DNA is TGTGCTAGTGGTTCCGGAAGGGGGGCTGAAGAGACCCAGTACTTC. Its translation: CASGSGRGAEETQYF.

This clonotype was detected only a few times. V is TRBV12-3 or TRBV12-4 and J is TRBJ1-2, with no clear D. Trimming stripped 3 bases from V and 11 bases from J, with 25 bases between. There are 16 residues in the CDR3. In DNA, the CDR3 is TGTGCCAGCAGTTTTGGTCTAGACACCCGACGTTTGAGATACACCTTC. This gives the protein CASSFGLDTRRLRYTF.

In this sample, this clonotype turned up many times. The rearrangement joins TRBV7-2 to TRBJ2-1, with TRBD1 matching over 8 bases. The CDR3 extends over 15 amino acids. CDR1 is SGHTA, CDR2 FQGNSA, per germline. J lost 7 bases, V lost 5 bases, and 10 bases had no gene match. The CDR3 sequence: CASSERQGNSNEQFF. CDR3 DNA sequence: TGTGCCAGCAGCGAAAGACAGGGGAATTCTAATGAGCAGTTCTTC.

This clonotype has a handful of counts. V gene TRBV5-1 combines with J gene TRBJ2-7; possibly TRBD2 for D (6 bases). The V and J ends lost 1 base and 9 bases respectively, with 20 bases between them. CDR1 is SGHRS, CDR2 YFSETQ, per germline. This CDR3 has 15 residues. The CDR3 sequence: CASSLRGFEGIGQYF. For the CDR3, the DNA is TGCGCCAGCAGCTTGCGGGGGTTCGAGGGGATAGGGCAGTACTTC. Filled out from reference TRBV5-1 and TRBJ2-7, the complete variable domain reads KAGVTQTPRYLIKTRGQQVTLSCSPISGHRSVSWYQQTPGQGLQFLFEYFSETQRNKGNFPGRFSGRQFSNSRSEMNVSTLELGDSALYLCASSLRGFEGIGQYFGPGTRLTVT.

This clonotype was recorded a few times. The CDR3 bases are TGTGCCAGCAGTTTGGCCACCCTCGGGACTAGCGGGAGTCTCAATGAGCAGTTCTTC. Amino acids: CASSLATLGTSGSLNEQFF. The V and J genes are TRBV12-3 or TRBV12-4 and TRBJ2-1, with 14 bases identical to TRBD2. The V segment lost 3 bases and the J segment 6 bases; nucleotides outside the gene matches: 13. The CDR3 sequence is 19 residues long.

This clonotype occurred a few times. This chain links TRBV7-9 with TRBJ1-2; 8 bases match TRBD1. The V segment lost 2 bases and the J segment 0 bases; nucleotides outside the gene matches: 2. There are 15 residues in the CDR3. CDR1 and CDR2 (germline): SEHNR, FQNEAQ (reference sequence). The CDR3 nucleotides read TGTGCCAGCAGCTTAAAACAGGGGGCTAACTATGGCTACACCTTC. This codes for CASSLKQGANYGYTF.

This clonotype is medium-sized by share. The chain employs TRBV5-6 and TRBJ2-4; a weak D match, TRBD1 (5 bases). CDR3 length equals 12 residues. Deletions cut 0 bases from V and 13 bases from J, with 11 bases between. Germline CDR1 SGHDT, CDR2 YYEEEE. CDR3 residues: CASSLEGKKQYF. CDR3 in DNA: TGTGCCAGCAGCTTGGAGGGGAAAAAGCAGTACTTC.

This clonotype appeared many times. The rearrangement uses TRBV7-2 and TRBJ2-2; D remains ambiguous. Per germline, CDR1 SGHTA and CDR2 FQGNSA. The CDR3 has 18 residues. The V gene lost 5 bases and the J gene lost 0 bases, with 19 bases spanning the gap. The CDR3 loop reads CASSPTSLRAPNTGELFF. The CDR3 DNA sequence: TGTGCCAGCAGCCCTACCAGTTTGCGCGCGCCGAACACCGGGGAGCTGTTTTTT.

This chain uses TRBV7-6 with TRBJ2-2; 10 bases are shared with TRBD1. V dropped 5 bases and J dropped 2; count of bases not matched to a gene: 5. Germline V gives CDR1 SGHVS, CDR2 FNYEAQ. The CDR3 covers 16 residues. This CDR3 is CASSPRDRGNTGELFF. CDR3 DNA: TGTGCCAGCAGCCCCCGGGACAGGGGAAACACCGGGGAGCTGTTTTTT.

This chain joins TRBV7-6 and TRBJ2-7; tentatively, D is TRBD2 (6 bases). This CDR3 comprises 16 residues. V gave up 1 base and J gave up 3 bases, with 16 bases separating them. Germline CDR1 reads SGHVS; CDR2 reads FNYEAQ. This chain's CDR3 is CASSLGYRPRDYEQYF. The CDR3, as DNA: TGTGCCAGCAGCTTAGGGTACAGACCGCGGGACTACGAGCAGTACTTC.

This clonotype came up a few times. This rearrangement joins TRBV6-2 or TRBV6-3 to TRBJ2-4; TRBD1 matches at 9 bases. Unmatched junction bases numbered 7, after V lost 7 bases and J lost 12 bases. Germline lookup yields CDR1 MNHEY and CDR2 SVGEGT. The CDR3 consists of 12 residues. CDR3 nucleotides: TGTGCCAGCACGACAGGGGGACTCACTCAGTACTTC. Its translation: CASTTGGLTQYF.

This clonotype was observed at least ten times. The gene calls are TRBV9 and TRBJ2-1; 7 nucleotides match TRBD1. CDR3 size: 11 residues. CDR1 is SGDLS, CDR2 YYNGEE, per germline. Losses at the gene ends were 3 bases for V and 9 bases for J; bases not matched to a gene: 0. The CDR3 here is CASSAGGEQFF. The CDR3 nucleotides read TGTGCCAGCAGCGCAGGGGGTGAGCAGTTCTTC.

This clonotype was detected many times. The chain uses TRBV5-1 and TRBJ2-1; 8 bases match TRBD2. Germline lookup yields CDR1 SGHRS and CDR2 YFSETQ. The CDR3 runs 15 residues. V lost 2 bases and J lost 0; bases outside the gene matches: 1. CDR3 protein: CASSFTSGSYNEQFF. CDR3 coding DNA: TGCGCCAGCAGCTTTACTAGCGGCTCCTACAATGAGCAGTTCTTC.

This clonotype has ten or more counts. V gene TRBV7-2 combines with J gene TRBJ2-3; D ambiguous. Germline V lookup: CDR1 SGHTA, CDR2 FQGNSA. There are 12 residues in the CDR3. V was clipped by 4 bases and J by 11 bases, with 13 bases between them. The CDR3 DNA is TGTGCCAGCAGCTCCCCGCTGGGGAAGCAGTATTTT. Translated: CASSSPLGKQYF.

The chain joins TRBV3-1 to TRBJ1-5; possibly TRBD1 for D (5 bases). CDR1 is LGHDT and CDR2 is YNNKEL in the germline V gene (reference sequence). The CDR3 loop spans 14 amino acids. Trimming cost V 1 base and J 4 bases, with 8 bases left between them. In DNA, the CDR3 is TGTGCCAGCAGCCAAGCTGAGGGGAATCAGCCCCAGCATTTT. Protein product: CASSQAEGNQPQHF.

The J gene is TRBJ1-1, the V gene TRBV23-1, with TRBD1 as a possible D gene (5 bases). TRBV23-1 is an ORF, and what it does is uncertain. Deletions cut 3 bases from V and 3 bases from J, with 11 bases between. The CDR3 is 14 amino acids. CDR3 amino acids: CASSQPDRHTEAFF. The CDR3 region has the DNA TGCGCCAGCAGTCAGCCCGACAGACACACTGAAGCTTTCTTT.

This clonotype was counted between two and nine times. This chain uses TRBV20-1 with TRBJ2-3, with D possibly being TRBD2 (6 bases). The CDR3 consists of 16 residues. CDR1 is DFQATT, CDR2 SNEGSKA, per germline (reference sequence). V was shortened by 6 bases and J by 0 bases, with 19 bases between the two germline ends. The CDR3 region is CSAPDKAGISTDTQYF. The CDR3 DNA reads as TGCAGTGCCCCAGATAAGGCGGGGATAAGCACAGATACGCAGTATTTT.

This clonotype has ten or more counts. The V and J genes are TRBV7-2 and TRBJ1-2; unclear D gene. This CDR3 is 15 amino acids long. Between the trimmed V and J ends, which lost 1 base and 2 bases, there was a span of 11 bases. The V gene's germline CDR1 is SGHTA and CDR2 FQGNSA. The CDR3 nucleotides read TGTGCCAGCAGCTTAGAGGAAGGGCAGAACTATGGCTACACCTTC. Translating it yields CASSLEEGQNYGYTF.